These 28 T cell receptor beta chains share one sample of origin, sequenced in a study of T cells in Graves' hyperthyroidism and ophthalmopathy. RNA transcripts yielded amplified TCR beta CDR3 regions. During a first-round RT-PCR of the TCR CDR3, the HTBI primer set was used. One entry per CDR3 protein, called by TCRdb with MiXCR from the multiplex PCR reads. The sample comprises some 400,000 distinct CDR3 sequences, about 18% of which are singletons, and around 3.6% rests with the top ten. The specimen sequenced was blood. These receptors originate from a young woman with Graves' hyperthyroidism.

This clonotype was counted many times. This chain joins TRBV6-5 and TRBJ2-4; D gene uncertain. This CDR3 has 15 amino acids. V was cut by 4 bases and J by 3 bases, with 13 bases left in between. The germline V gene has CDR1 MNHEY and CDR2 SVGAGI. The CDR3 DNA is TGTGCCAGCAGTTCCCCCAAGTCGGGCAAAAACATTCAGTACTTC. Amino acid sequence: CASSSPKSGKNIQYF.

There are many counts of this clonotype. The chain uses TRBV2 and TRBJ2-7; no firm D call. Germline CDR1 and CDR2: SNHLY and FYNNEI. V lost 0 bases to trimming and J lost 5 bases, with 11 bases between them. CDR3 size: 14 residues. For the CDR3, the DNA is TGTGCCAGCAGTGAAGCGCTTCCTACAGACGAGCAGTACTTC. Protein product: CASSEALPTDEQYF.

This clonotype came up many times. This chain connects TRBV2 to TRBJ2-7, with D perhaps TRBD2 (5 bases). The CDR3 loop spans 15 amino acids. Trimming shortened V by 7 bases and J by 3 bases, and 19 bases separated the two germline ends. Germline V gives CDR1 SNHLY, CDR2 FYNNEI. The CDR3 nucleotides read TGTGCCAGCAACGGGAACCAGGCTACGATCTACGAGCAGTACTTC. This gives the protein CASNGNQATIYEQYF.

This clonotype was seen many times. The rearrangement joins TRBV27 to TRBJ2-2; D remains unclear. V gave up 5 bases and J gave up 5 bases, with 18 bases separating them. CDR1 MNHEY and CDR2 SMNVEV come from the germline V gene (reference sequence). The CDR3 totals 16 residues. The DNA of the CDR3 is TGTGCCAGCAGTCCAGAGTGGGGTACGTTAACCGGGGAGCTGTTTTTT. It specifies CASSPEWGTLTGELFF.

In its sample, this clonotype was seen many times. V is TRBV10-2 and J is TRBJ1-5; D is unresolved. V lost 0 bases and J lost 7, with 13 bases in between. The germline CDR1 and CDR2 sequences are WSHSY and SAAADI. This CDR3 has 15 residues. The CDR3 nucleotides are TGCGCCAGCAGTGAGTCGAAGGCAGGAGGCCAGCCCCAGCATTTT. Its translation is CASSESKAGGQPQHF.

There are many counts of this clonotype. The CDR3 DNA reads TGTGCCAGCCGTCTAGGTTCAGGGGGCGGCGAGCAGTACTTC. It specifies CASRLGSGGGEQYF. The rearrangement links TRBV6-5 to TRBJ2-7; 8 bases match TRBD1. The CDR3 has 14 amino acids. V was clipped by 8 bases and J by 6 bases; unmatched bases: 12. The germline V gene encodes CDR1 MNHEY and CDR2 SVGAGI.

V gene TRBV12-3 or TRBV12-4 combines with J gene TRBJ1-5; tentatively, D is TRBD1 (5 bases). The CDR3 sequence is 17 residues long. Trimming stripped 6 bases from V and 4 bases from J, with 22 bases between. CDR3 residues: CASSLGAGLGVNQPQHF. CDR3 bases: TGTGCCAGCAGCCTAGGGGCGGGGCTAGGGGTGAATCAGCCCCAGCATTTT.

This clonotype was seen at least ten times. This rearrangement joins TRBV20-1 to TRBJ1-5; 7 nucleotides line up with TRBD1. The CDR3 contains 13 residues. With 6 bases clipped from V and 5 bases from J, the junction kept 7 bases outside the gene matches. Germline values: CDR1 DFQATT, CDR2 SNEGSKA (reference sequence). The CDR3 DNA reads TGCAGTGCGCTGGACAGGAACTATCAGCCCCAGCATTTT. Its protein product is CSALDRNYQPQHF.

Comments on this clonotype: This clone may be a read error of a much larger clone one base away. The chain links TRBV7-7 to TRBJ2-7; D may be TRBD1 or TRBD2 (5 bases each). The CDR3 has 13 residues. CDR1 and CDR2 (germline): SSHAT, FNYEAQ (reference sequence). CDR3 amino acids: CASSLAPRDEEYF. The CDR3 nucleotides read TGTGCTAGCAGCTTAGCCCCAAGGGACGAGGAGTACTTC.

The J gene is TRBJ1-6, the V gene TRBV20-1; D not certain. The germline CDR1 and CDR2 sequences are DFQATT and SNEGSKA (reference sequence). This CDR3 has 15 residues. Trimming removed 3 bases from V and 0 bases from J, with 9 bases in between. Written as DNA, the CDR3 is TGCAGTGCTAGGGAGCGAAGCTCCTATAATTCACCCCTCCACTTT. Its protein product is CSARERSSYNSPLHF.

This clonotype was seen at least ten times. This chain joins TRBV6-5 and TRBJ1-1; D unresolved. The V and J ends lost 2 bases and 2 bases respectively, with 9 bases between them. In germline, CDR1 is MNHEY, CDR2 SVGAGI. There are 14 residues in the CDR3. The CDR3, as DNA: TGTGCCAGCAGTTACGGCCCGGAAAACACTGAAGCTTTCTTT. It yields the protein CASSYGPENTEAFF.

Many counts were recorded for this clonotype. V is TRBV5-1 and J is TRBJ1-1; D uncertain. The length of the CDR3 is 15 residues. The V end was cut by 5 bases, the J end by 1 base, with 15 bases between. Germline-derived CDR1 and CDR2 are SGHRS and YFSETQ. CDR3 amino acids: CASRRAFSQNTEAFF. DNA of the CDR3: TGCGCCAGCAGACGGGCTTTTTCGCAGAACACTGAAGCTTTCTTT.

This clonotype appeared many times. The chain employs TRBV20-1 and TRBJ1-1; D is unclear. From germline, CDR1 is DFQATT and CDR2 SNEGSKA (reference sequence). The ends were cut back, 2 bases at V and 0 bases at J, with 4 bases in the middle. The CDR3 contains 12 residues. Written as DNA, the CDR3 is TGCAGTGCTAGAAGAATGAACACTGAAGCTTTCTTT. Translation gives CSARRMNTEAFF.

As regards this clonotype: A read error may be the cause here, since a much bigger clone is one base away. This chain links TRBV4-1 with TRBJ1-2, with TRBD1 as a possible D gene (5 bases). Trimming shortened V by 3 bases and J by 6 bases, and 17 bases separated the two germline ends. Germline V CDR1 and CDR2: MGHRA, YSYEKL. This CDR3 is built from 15 residues. Written as DNA, the CDR3 is TGCGCCAGCAGCCATCCCCCCCAGGGAATGGATGGCTACACCTTC. This gives the protein CASSHPPQGMDGYTF.

The table lists this clonotype with a count of one. The gene calls are TRBV15 and TRBJ1-2; D is possibly TRBD1 (5 bases). The V end was cut by 0 bases, the J end by 3 bases, with 14 bases between. This CDR3 comprises 16 residues. Germline values: CDR1 LNHNV, CDR2 YYDKDF (reference sequence). The DNA of the CDR3 is TGTGCCACCAGCAGAGATCTCACGGGGACTCACTATGGCTACACCTTC. Protein sequence: CATSRDLTGTHYGYTF.

This clonotype was recorded many times. The chain joins TRBV12-3 or TRBV12-4 to TRBJ2-5; 10 bases are shared with TRBD2. The CDR3 is made up of 17 amino acids. V gave up 8 bases and J gave up 5 bases; unmatched junction bases: 17. The CDR3 loop reads CASSPGVLAGAGETQYF. CDR3 bases: TGTGCCAGCTCCCCCGGTGTGCTAGCGGGGGCGGGGGAGACCCAGTACTTC.

Details on this clonotype: This may arise from a read error, as a much more abundant clone is one base away. This sequence joins TRBV5-1 and TRBJ1-2; D is ambiguous. Germline V gene data show CDR1 as SGHRS and CDR2 as YFSETQ. The CDR3 covers 12 residues. CDR3 loop: CASSLATEGYSF. CDR3 coding DNA: TGCGCCAGCAGCTTGGCTACAGAAGGCTACAGCTTC.

The gene calls are TRBV24-1 and TRBJ2-3, with D hard to call. The CDR3 covers 13 residues. Germline V gene lookup returns CDR1 KGHDR and CDR2 SFDVKD. Trimming took off 7 bases at V and 0 bases at J, with 7 bases between the two ends. The CDR3 bases are TGTGCCACCAGGAAAGATAGCACAGATACGCAGTATTTT. Amino acid sequence: CATRKDSTDTQYF.

At least ten counts were recorded for this clonotype. The gene calls are TRBV5-5 and TRBJ1-5; weak D call: TRBD1 (6 bases). The CDR3 contains 14 residues. Germline CDR1 is SGHKS and CDR2 is YYEKEE (reference sequence). V lost 1 base, J lost 6 bases, and 11 bases lay in between. As DNA, the CDR3 is TGTGCCAGCAGCTTGATACGAGGGGGTCAGCCCCAGCATTTT. Translated: CASSLIRGGQPQHF. The full variable domain, with the rest looked up from reference TRBV5-5 and TRBJ1-5, is DAGVTQSPTHLIKTRGQQVTLRCSPISGHKSVSWYQQVLGQGPQFIFQYYEKEERGRGNFPDRFSARQFPNYSSELNVNALLLGDSALYLCASSLIRGGQPQHFGDGTRLSIL.

This clonotype was seen at least ten times. V usage is TRBV12-3 or TRBV12-4 and J usage is TRBJ2-7; tentatively, D is TRBD2 (6 bases). The CDR3 loop spans 14 amino acids. V gave up 6 bases and J gave up 1 base, with 13 bases separating them. CDR3 region: CASSSRAGSYEQYF. Here the CDR3 DNA reads TGTGCCAGCAGCTCTAGAGCGGGTTCCTACGAGCAGTACTTC.

As regards this clonotype: This could be a read error, since a much larger clone is one nucleotide away. The chain employs TRBV20-1 and TRBJ2-2, with 10 bases matching TRBD1. The CDR3 runs to 17 residues. Germline lookup yields CDR1 DFQATT and CDR2 SNEGSKA (reference sequence). In nucleotides, the CDR3 is TGCAGTGCCCGGAGACAGGGGGCCACCTTCGAGGCCGGGGAGCTGTGTTTT. It is translated as CSARRQGATFEAGELCF.

The chain couples TRBV6-1 to TRBJ1-2; 7 bases are a match to TRBD1. Germline CDR1 is MNHNS and CDR2 is SASEGT. The CDR3 totals 14 residues. V gave up 6 bases and J gave up 1 base; unmatched junction bases: 5. CDR3 amino acids: CASRGTALNYGYTF. Written as DNA, the CDR3 is TGTGCCAGCAGGGGGACAGCGCTTAACTATGGCTACACCTTC.

This clonotype was detected a few times. This is likely an artifact of a read error, given a far larger clone one base away. The chain recombines TRBV9 with TRBJ1-2, with unresolved D. The CDR3 has 11 amino acids. The V and J ends lost 4 bases and 8 bases respectively, with 9 bases between them. Germline CDR1 and CDR2: SGDLS and YYNGEE. CDR3 region: CASSPGWGYTF. The CDR3 nucleotides read TGTGCCAGCAGCCCGGGTTGGGGCTACACCTTC.

In this sample, this clonotype turned up many times. J is TRBJ2-5 and V is TRBV11-2; D not certain. V dropped 1 base and J dropped 1 base, with 10 bases sitting between them. The CDR3 contains 15 residues. Germline values: CDR1 SGHAT, CDR2 FQNNGV. CDR3 residues: CASSLGSAFQETQYF. The CDR3 DNA sequence: TGTGCCAGCAGCTTAGGGTCCGCATTCCAAGAGACCCAGTACTTC.

This clonotype showed up just a few times. This rearrangement joins TRBV20-1 to TRBJ1-1; 11 bases map to TRBD1. Losses at the gene ends were 0 bases for V and 13 bases for J; bases not matched to a gene: 7. The CDR3 runs to 13 residues. The germline V gene encodes CDR1 DFQATT and CDR2 SNEGSKA (reference sequence). CDR3 amino acids: CSARDPRTGGYFF. CDR3 in DNA: TGCAGTGCTAGAGATCCGCGGACAGGGGGCTATTTCTTT.

The sample holds many counts of this clonotype. J is TRBJ1-2 and V is TRBV20-1; D gene uncertain. Trimming removed 0 bases at V and 3 bases at J, with 8 bases between. Germline V gene sequence: CDR1 DFQATT, CDR2 SNEGSKA (reference sequence). The CDR3 sequence is 13 residues long. The CDR3 region is CSARDSPDYGYTF. The CDR3 coding sequence is TGCAGTGCTAGAGATAGTCCTGACTATGGCTACACCTTC.

The rearrangement uses TRBV11-2 and TRBJ2-1, with D hard to call. CDR1 is SGHAT and CDR2 is FQNNGV in the germline V gene. V shed 3 bases and J shed 5 bases, with 14 bases lying between them. CDR3 length: 15 amino acids. The CDR3 sequence is CASSFNRIGNNEQFF. DNA for the CDR3: TGTGCCAGCAGCTTTAACCGGATAGGGAACAATGAGCAGTTCTTC.

This clonotype showed up many times. The chain joins TRBV6-1 to TRBJ2-7, with D perhaps given as TRBD1 or TRBD2 (5 bases each). The V gene lost 6 bases and the J gene lost 6 bases, with 15 bases spanning the gap. CDR1 MNHNS and CDR2 SASEGT come from the germline V gene. This CDR3 contains 13 residues. DNA of the CDR3: TGTGCCAGCAGACCCGGGGCCGGACTCGAGCAGTACTTC. Translation gives CASRPGAGLEQYF.